Shown below are 18 T cell receptor beta chains from a single sample sequenced in a study of blood T cells in healthy people across ages. Primers used in a second PCR of roughly 7 to 12 cycles were a sample-barcoded 5' primer and a J-beta primer mix. TCRdb called the 5' RACE reads again in MiXCR, with one record for every CDR3 protein. The repertoire holds about 1,400,000 distinct CDR3 sequences, with 45% to 70% as singletons. Sequenced sample: blood. Receptors were obtained from a man younger than 35 in good health.

The V call is TRBV10-1, the J call TRBJ2-7; 10 nucleotides align to TRBD2. Germline CDR1 reads WNHNN; CDR2 reads SYGVQD (reference sequence). J lost 2 bases, V lost 5 bases, and 0 bases had no gene match. The CDR3 loop spans 13 amino acids. In DNA form, the CDR3 reads TGCGCCAGCAGTACTAGCGGGGCCTACGAGCAGTACTTC. Amino acids: CASSTSGAYEQYF.

This chain connects TRBV18 to TRBJ2-7; no definite D call. Trimming removed 0 bases at V and 5 bases at J, with 11 bases between. CDR1 and CDR2 from the germline V gene are KGHSH and LQKENI. The CDR3 spans 14 residues. The CDR3 loop is CASSPPSEFNEQYF. CDR3 DNA: TGTGCCAGCTCACCACCTTCGGAATTCAACGAGCAGTACTTC.

This clonotype has just a few counts. The rearrangement links TRBV12-3 or TRBV12-4 to TRBJ2-1; 7 nucleotides match TRBD2. With 7 bases clipped from V and 4 bases from J, the junction kept 10 bases outside the gene matches. The CDR3 totals 15 residues. The CDR3 reads CASTEWAGEYNEQFF. For the CDR3, the DNA is TGTGCCAGCACTGAATGGGCGGGAGAATACAATGAGCAGTTCTTC.

The chain links TRBV12-3 or TRBV12-4 to TRBJ1-6; no firm D call. Trimming pared 6 bases from V and 4 bases from J, leaving 10 bases between. This CDR3 is 14 amino acids long. DNA of the CDR3: TGTGCCAGCAGCCGACAAGAATATAATTCACCCCTCCACTTT. Translated, it gives CASSRQEYNSPLHF.

The chain employs TRBV7-6 and TRBJ2-5, with D perhaps assigned TRBD1 or TRBD2 (6 bases each). The ends were cut back, 3 bases at V and 4 bases at J, with 9 bases in the middle. Germline V lookup: CDR1 SGHVS, CDR2 FNYEAQ. The CDR3 runs 13 residues. CDR3 nucleotides: TGTGCCAGCAGCTTCAAGGGGGGAGAGACCCAGTACTTC. This codes for CASSFKGGETQYF.

This clonotype appeared a single time. The chain is built from TRBV9 and TRBJ2-5; D may match TRBD1 or TRBD2 (5 bases each). Germline CDR1 and CDR2: SGDLS and YYNGEE. Trimming took 0 bases from V and 5 from J, leaving 11 bases between them. This CDR3 has 14 residues. In DNA form, the CDR3 reads TGTGCCAGCAGCGTAGGGGGACGGTCGGAGACCCAGTACTTC. Amino acid sequence: CASSVGGRSETQYF.

This rearrangement joins TRBV6-4 to TRBJ2-7, with 8 positions matching TRBD2. The DNA end lines up better with TRBJ2-5; the J call may be wrong. The CDR3 spans 17 residues. Germline V gene data show CDR1 as MRHNA and CDR2 as SNTAGT. Here the CDR3 reads CASSDPPSWREVETQYF. CDR3 coding DNA: TGTGCCAGCAGTGACCCACCGTCCTGGCGGGAGGTGGAGACCCAGTACTTC.

This clonotype was seen more than once but under ten times. The rearrangement links TRBV27 to TRBJ1-4; no clear D. Germline CDR1 and CDR2: MNHEY and SMNVEV (reference sequence). This CDR3 is 13 amino acids long. The V end lost 5 bases, the J end lost 8 bases, and 12 bases lay between the germline ends. The chain's CDR3 is CASSLAGEEKLFF. The CDR3, as DNA: TGTGCCAGCAGTCTCGCGGGTGAAGAAAAACTGTTTTTT.

The chain recombines TRBV4-1 with TRBJ1-6; possibly TRBD1 for D (6 bases). Trimming cost V 7 bases and J 0 bases, with 16 bases left between them. The CDR3 extends over 17 amino acids. CDR1 and CDR2 from the germline V gene are MGHRA and YSYEKL. This CDR3 reads CASTVGGGNSYNSPLHF. The CDR3 DNA is TGCGCCAGCACCGTCGGAGGGGGAAACTCCTATAATTCACCCCTCCACTTT.

The genes are TRBV7-9 and TRBJ2-1; D gene unclear. The better agreement between TRBJ2-7 and the DNA end casts doubt on the J call. Germline lookup yields CDR1 SEHNR and CDR2 FQNEAQ (reference sequence). CDR3 length equals 15 residues. CDR3 sequence reads: CASSPAASSYNEQYF. The CDR3 nucleotides are TGTGCCAGCAGCCCCGCAGCGAGCTCCTACAATGAGCAGTACTTC.

The gene calls are TRBV27 and TRBJ1-1; 9 bases line up with TRBD1. The V gene end was trimmed by 4 bases and the J gene end by 5 bases; junction bases not matched to a gene: 20. Per the germline V gene, CDR1 is MNHEY and CDR2 is SMNVEV (reference sequence). The CDR3 sequence is 19 residues long. In DNA form, the CDR3 reads TGTGCCAGCAGTTGGGAGGGACAGGGAAAGGCGCCAGGGAGGACTGAAGCTTTCTTT. This gives the protein CASSWEGQGKAPGRTEAFF.

Only a few counts were recorded for this clonotype. The chain is built from TRBV4-1 and TRBJ1-1; D unclear. The CDR3 runs 14 residues. CDR1 is MGHRA, CDR2 YSYEKL, per germline. V gave up 4 bases and J gave up 3 bases, with 12 bases separating them. CDR3 sequence reads: CASSPSRGDTEAFF. CDR3 bases: TGCGCCAGCAGCCCCTCCCGGGGAGACACTGAAGCTTTCTTT.

The rearrangement joins TRBV30 to TRBJ2-2; 9 nucleotides align to TRBD2. Germline V CDR1 and CDR2: GTSNPN, SVGIG (reference sequence). The CDR3 is 14 residues long. V trimming: 2 bases; J trimming: 7 bases; junction bases outside the gene matches: 5. The DNA for the CDR3 is TGTGCCTGGAGTAGGACTAGCGTTAACGGGGAGCTGTTTTTT. Translated: CAWSRTSVNGELFF.

The V gene is TRBV12-5, the J gene TRBJ1-2; D remains unclear. The CDR3 is 13 amino acids. CDR1 LGHNT and CDR2 FRNRAP come from the germline V gene. The ends were cut back, 2 bases at V and 3 bases at J, with 7 bases in the middle. The CDR3 loop is CASGLTEHYGYTF. The CDR3 nucleotides are TGTGCTAGTGGTTTGACAGAGCACTATGGCTACACCTTC.

The chain has TRBV7-2 and TRBJ2-5, with 7 bases matching TRBD2. Germline V lookup: CDR1 SGHTA, CDR2 FQGNSA. There are 16 residues in the CDR3. After removal of 5 bases from V and 3 bases from J, the junction contained 12 bases not matched to a gene. For the CDR3, the DNA is TGTGCCAGCAGCCCCGGGACTAACTTACGAAAAGAGACCCAGTACTTC. Translated, it gives CASSPGTNLRKETQYF.

V gene TRBV3-1 combines with J gene TRBJ1-2, with D unresolved. Trimming removed 0 bases from V and 3 bases from J, with 8 bases in between. This CDR3 contains 14 residues. Germline CDR1 LGHDT, CDR2 YNNKEL (reference sequence). The DNA of the CDR3 is TGTGCCAGCAGCCAAGACGTGAAGTACTATGGCTACACCTTC. This translates into CASSQDVKYYGYTF.

J is TRBJ2-3 and V is TRBV15; D unresolved. Germline CDR1 LNHNV, CDR2 YYDKDF (reference sequence). The CDR3 extends over 13 amino acids. V was cut by 3 bases and J by 7 bases, with 11 bases left in between. The CDR3 loop reads CATSSTSFNTQYF. CDR3 nucleotide sequence: TGTGCCACCAGCAGCACCTCATTCAATACGCAGTATTTT. The whole variable domain, remainder taken from reference TRBV15 and TRBJ2-3, is DAMVIQNPRYQVTQFGKPVTLSCSQTLNHNVMYWYQQKSSQAPKLLFHYYDKDFNNEADTPDNFQSRRPNTSFCFLDIRSPGLGDTAMYLCATSSTSFNTQYFGPGTRLTVL.

V and J are TRBV14 and TRBJ2-7, with D unclear. This CDR3 contains 15 residues. V was pared by 2 bases and J by 1 base, with 12 bases between. Germline V gives CDR1 SGHDN, CDR2 FVKESK. The DNA of the CDR3 is TGTGCCAGCAGCCAATGGGTAGAGTATTCCTACGAGCAGTACTTC. It codes for CASSQWVEYSYEQYF.